This TCR beta chain was identified during a study of blood T cell repertoires in COVID-19. In the authors' methods: Reference gene primer amplification gave estimated nucleated cell counts. Produced via immunoSEQ multiplex PCR; TCRdb's table is partial and in-frame only. V, J and clone size are taken as reported in that table, and D and trimming were inferred from the DNA itself. The table includes around 150,000 clones, about 74% detected once. Sequenced material: peripheral blood. The sequence came from a man aged 45-65 years with acute or convalescent COVID-19.

The CDR3 DNA is TGTGCCAGCAGTTACTATTGGGGGGTTGGAGAGACCCAGTACTTC. As protein: CASSYYWGVGETQYF. The chain combines TRBV6-5 with TRBJ2-5; maybe TRBD2 (6 bases). Germline values: CDR1 MNHEY, CDR2 SVGAGI. V shed 1 base and J shed 4 bases, with 13 bases lying between them. The CDR3 is 15 residues long.